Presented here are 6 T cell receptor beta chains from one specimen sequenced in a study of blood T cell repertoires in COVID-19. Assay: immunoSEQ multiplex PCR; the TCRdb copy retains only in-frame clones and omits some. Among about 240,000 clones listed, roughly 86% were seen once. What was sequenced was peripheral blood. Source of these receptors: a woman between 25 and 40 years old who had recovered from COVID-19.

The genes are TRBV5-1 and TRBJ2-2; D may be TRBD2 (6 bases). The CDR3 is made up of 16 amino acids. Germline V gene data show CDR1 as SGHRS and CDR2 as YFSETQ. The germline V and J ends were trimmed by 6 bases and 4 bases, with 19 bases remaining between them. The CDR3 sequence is CASTEGSGDGTGELFF. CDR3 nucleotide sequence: TGCGCCAGCACCGAAGGCTCGGGGGACGGCACCGGGGAGCTGTTTTTT.

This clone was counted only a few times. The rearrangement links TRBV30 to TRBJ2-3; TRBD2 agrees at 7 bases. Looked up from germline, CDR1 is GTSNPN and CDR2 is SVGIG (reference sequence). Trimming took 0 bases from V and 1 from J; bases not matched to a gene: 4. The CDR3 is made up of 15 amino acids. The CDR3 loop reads CAWSVQSGGTDTQYF. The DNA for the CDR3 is TGTGCCTGGAGTGTACAAAGCGGGGGCACAGATACGCAGTATTTT.

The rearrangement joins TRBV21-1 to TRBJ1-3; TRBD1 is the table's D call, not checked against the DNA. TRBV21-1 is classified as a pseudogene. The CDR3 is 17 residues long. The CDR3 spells CASLPDRGLISGNTIYF. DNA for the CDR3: TGTGCCAGCCTCCCTGACAGGGGGCTAATCTCTGGAAACACCATATATTTT.

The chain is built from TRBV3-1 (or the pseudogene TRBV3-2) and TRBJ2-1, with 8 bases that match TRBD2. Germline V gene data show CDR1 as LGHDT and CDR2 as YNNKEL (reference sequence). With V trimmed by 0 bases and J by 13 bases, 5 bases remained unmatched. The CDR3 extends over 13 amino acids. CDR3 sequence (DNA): TGTGCCAGCAGCCAAGATCGGGGGGGGGTACAGTTCTTC. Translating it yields CASSQDRGGVQFF.

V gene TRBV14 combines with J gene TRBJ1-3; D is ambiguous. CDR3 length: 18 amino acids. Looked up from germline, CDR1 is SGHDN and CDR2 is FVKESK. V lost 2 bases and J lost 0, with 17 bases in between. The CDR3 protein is CASSQQALLPPSGNTIYF. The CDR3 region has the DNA TGTGCCAGCAGCCAACAGGCTCTTCTTCCGCCCTCTGGAAACACCATATATTTT. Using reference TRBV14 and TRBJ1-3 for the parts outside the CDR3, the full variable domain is EAGVTQFPSHSVIEKGQTVTLRCDPISGHDNLYWYRRVMGKEIKFLLHFVKESKQDESGMPNNRFLAERTGGTYSTLKVQPAELEDSGVYFCASSQQALLPPSGNTIYFGEGSWLTVV.

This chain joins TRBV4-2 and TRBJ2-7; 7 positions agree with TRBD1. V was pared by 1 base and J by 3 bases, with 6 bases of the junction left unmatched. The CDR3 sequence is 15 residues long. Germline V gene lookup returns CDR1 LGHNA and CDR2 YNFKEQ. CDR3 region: CASSQGQGSDYEQYF. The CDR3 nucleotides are TGTGCCAGCAGCCAAGGACAGGGATCGGACTACGAGCAGTACTTC.